These T cell receptor beta chains were read from a single sample in a study of T cell repertoires and HLA-DP antigens. TCRdb keeps only in-frame clones here, not all; method: immunoSEQ multiplex PCR. The sample has approximately 110,000 clones; over 90% are singletons. These TCRs are of unknown antigen specificity. Sequencing was performed on CD4+ T cells from PBMCs. These receptors were collected from a woman younger than 30 in good health and CMV-seronegative. The CDR3 runs from the conserved cysteine through the conserved F or W. The D gene is left open where the match is weak. A clone size is listed for some rows: how often the clone was seen (once, few, many), or a class if it is expanded.

size: -; V: TRBV9; D: -; J: TRBJ1-6; CDR3: CASSTRPGTGNSPLHF; DNA: TGTGCCAGCAGCACTCGTCCCGGGACGGGTAATTCACCCCTCCACTTT
size: -; V: TRBV11-2; D: -; J: TRBJ1-3; CDR3: CASSPPGLSGNTIYF; DNA: TGTGCCAGCAGCCCACCCGGGCTCTCTGGAAACACCATATATTTT
size: -; V: TRBV6-1; D: -; J: TRBJ1-1; CDR3: CASSGKTEAFF; DNA: TGTGCCAGCAGTGGTAAGACTGAAGCTTTCTTT
size: -; V: TRBV7-6; D: -; J: TRBJ2-2; CDR3: CASSFLVDTGELFF; DNA: TGTGCCAGCAGCTTCCTGGTCGACACCGGGGAGCTGTTTTTT
size: -; V: TRBV28; D: -; J: TRBJ2-7; CDR3: CASSSSPYEQYF; DNA: TGTGCCAGCAGTTCAAGTCCCTACGAGCAGTACTTC
size: -; V: TRBV4-1; D: -; J: TRBJ2-5; CDR3: CASSQDRWGDGGTQYF; DNA: TGCGCCAGCAGCCAAGATAGGTGGGGGGACGGTGGGACCCAGTACTTC
size: -; V: TRBV28; D: -; J: TRBJ2-7; CDR3: CASSFLRHQSAYEQYF; DNA: TGTGCCAGCAGTTTCCTTAGACACCAGAGCGCCTACGAGCAGTACTTC
size: -; V: TRBV6-1; D: TRBD2; J: TRBJ2-1; CDR3: CATMTSWYNEQFF; DNA: TGTGCCACCATGACTAGCTGGTACAATGAGCAGTTCTTC
size: -; V: TRBV27; D: TRBD1; J: TRBJ2-6; CDR3: CASSQGAGANVLTF; DNA: TGTGCCAGCAGTCAGGGGGCTGGGGCCAACGTCCTGACTTTC
size: -; V: TRBV19; D: TRBD1; J: TRBJ1-3; CDR3: CASSTGGLGNTIYF; DNA: TGTGCCAGTAGTACAGGGGGTCTTGGAAACACCATATATTTT
size: -; V: TRBV29-1; D: -; J: TRBJ2-7; CDR3: CSADLRGHYEQYF; DNA: TGCAGCGCCGATCTCAGGGGACACTACGAGCAGTACTTC
size: -; V: TRBV29-1; D: TRBD1; J: TRBJ2-1; CDR3: CSFLTGVVWATAGYNEQFF; DNA: TGCAGCTTCCTGACAGGGGTCGTTTGGGCCACCGCCGGTTACAATGAGCAGTTCTTC
size: -; V: TRBV27; D: TRBD2; J: TRBJ2-3; CDR3: CASRYLGGRTDTQYF; DNA: TGTGCCAGCAGATACCTCGGGGGGAGGACAGATACGCAGTATTTT
size: -; V: TRBV5-5; D: TRBD2; J: TRBJ2-7; CDR3: CASRFKAGGSDSYEQYF; DNA: TGTGCCAGCCGCTTTAAAGCGGGAGGGTCCGACTCCTACGAGCAGTACTTC
size: -; V: TRBV28; D: -; J: TRBJ1-1; CDR3: CASSLRPGAGNTEAFF; DNA: TGTGCCAGCAGTTTAAGGCCAGGGGCAGGAAACACTGAAGCTTTCTTT
size: -; V: TRBV6-9; D: -; J: TRBJ1-5; CDR3: CASNEGDQPQHF; DNA: TGTGCCAGCAATGAAGGGGACCAGCCCCAGCATTTT
size: once; V: TRBV28; D: -; J: TRBJ2-3; CDR3: CASSFLAESTDTQYF; DNA: TGTGCCAGCAGTTTTTTAGCGGAGAGCACAGATACGCAGTATTTT
size: -; V: TRBV6-1; D: TRBD2; J: TRBJ2-3; CDR3: CASSARLAGSRYTDTQYF; DNA: TGTGCCAGCAGTGCCAGACTAGCGGGGAGCCGCTATACAGATACGCAGTATTTT
size: -; V: TRBV10-3; D: -; J: TRBJ2-4; CDR3: CAISSTGSKNIQYF; DNA: TGTGCCATCAGTTCCACAGGGAGCAAAAACATTCAGTACTTC
size: -; V: TRBV15; D: -; J: TRBJ2-1; CDR3: CATSRVPRGPYNEQFF; DNA: TGTGCCACCAGCAGAGTCCCCAGGGGCCCTTACAATGAGCAGTTCTTC
size: -; V: TRBV21-1; D: -; J: TRBJ1-6; CDR3: CASSKVLDRVDSPLHF; DNA: TGTGCCAGCAGCAAAGTCCTGGACAGGGTGGACTCACCCCTCCACTTT
size: -; V: TRBV15; D: TRBD2; J: TRBJ2-5; CDR3: CATSSSGRAEETQYF; DNA: TGTGCCACCAGCAGCTCCGGGAGGGCCGAAGAGACCCAGTACTTC
size: -; V: TRBV15; D: TRBD1; J: TRBJ1-2; CDR3: CATMGSVGQGDYGYTF; DNA: TGTGCCACCATGGGGTCTGTCGGACAGGGCGACTATGGCTACACCTTC
size: -; V: TRBV27; D: TRBD2; J: TRBJ2-7; CDR3: CASSLPGLAGERSYEQYF; DNA: TGTGCCAGCAGTCTACCGGGACTAGCGGGAGAAAGGTCCTACGAGCAGTACTTC
size: -; V: TRBV6-5; D: -; J: TRBJ1-2; CDR3: CASSRDTGYGYTF; DNA: TGTGCCAGCAGCAGAGACACGGGTTATGGCTACACCTTC
size: -; V: TRBV7-2; D: -; J: TRBJ2-1; CDR3: CASSLDLGHEQFF; DNA: TGTGCCAGCAGCTTAGATTTGGGACATGAGCAGTTCTTC
size: -; V: TRBV5-1; D: -; J: TRBJ2-1; CDR3: CASTPDPPGYNEQFF; DNA: TGCGCCAGCACCCCCGACCCACCTGGGTACAATGAGCAGTTCTTC
size: -; V: TRBV7-2; D: -; J: TRBJ2-3; CDR3: CASSAARDTQYF; DNA: TGTGCCAGCAGCGCCGCAAGGGATACGCAGTATTTT
size: -; V: TRBV7-2; D: -; J: TRBJ2-7; CDR3: CASSPSLLSGSEQYF; DNA: TGTGCCAGCAGCCCCTCCCTGCTAAGCGGGTCCGAGCAGTACTTC
size: -; V: TRBV19; D: TRBD1; J: TRBJ1-1; CDR3: CASSLDRDEAFF; DNA: TGTGCCAGTAGTCTCGACAGGGATGAAGCTTTCTTT
size: -; V: TRBV7-6; D: TRBD2; J: TRBJ2-3; CDR3: CASSQYPGLAGDTQYF; DNA: TGTGCCAGCAGTCAATACCCCGGGCTAGCGGGAGATACGCAGTATTTT
size: -; V: TRBV5-1; D: TRBD1; J: TRBJ1-2; CDR3: CASSPKTGYNYGYTF; DNA: TGCGCCAGCAGTCCAAAGACAGGGTACAACTATGGCTACACCTTC